This section outlines one T cell receptor beta chain sequence together with its context. The sample comes from a study of blood T cell repertoires in COVID-19. Looking at the study overall: Collection of acute and convalescent COVID-19 samples took place in the United States, Italy and Spain. From T cells, B-cell-depleted T cells, or PBMCs came the material, which was cDNA or gDNA.

In the source study's methods: Estimation of nucleated cell counts relied on the amplification of reference gene primers. The assay was immunoSEQ multiplex PCR, and TCRdb's table has in-frame clones only and misses some. V, J and clone size were drawn from that table, and D and trimming were deduced from the DNA. The data contain around 50,000 clones, roughly 82% of them singletons. Germline CDR1 reads MDHEN; CDR2 reads SYDVKM. CDR3 length: 14 amino acids. V gave up 5 bases and J gave up 7 bases; unmatched junction bases: 8. Sequencing input: peripheral blood. The rearrangement links TRBV28 to TRBJ1-5; 7 bases map to TRBD1. The sequence came from a woman of 80 years or more with acute or convalescent COVID-19. In nucleotides, the CDR3 is TGTGCCAGCAGTCCACAGGGGAATGGACAGCCCCAGCATTTT. Its translation: CASSPQGNGQPQHF.